Below, one TCR beta chain is given with its context. TCRdb reanalysed the 5' RACE reads using MiXCR and keeps one entry per CDR3 protein. The sample carries about 300,000 distinct CDR3 sequences, 9% to 15% recorded once. These data originate in a study of identical twins. V lost 0 bases and J 4 bases, leaving 9 bases between the germline ends. The CDR3 loop spans 15 amino acids. The V gene's germline CDR1 is LGHDT and CDR2 YNNKEL (reference sequence). The sample was also reused in another study, on yellow fever vaccine responses in identical twins. That publication notes: Twins' T cell vaccine responses reportedly looked partly convergent, partly personalized.

The sequence was obtained from a woman younger than 35 in good health. Specimen: CD8+ T cells sorted from blood. The V and J genes are TRBV3-1 and TRBJ1-4, with a weak D call TRBD1 (6 bases). The CDR3 sequence is CASSQDWDINEKLFF. DNA of the CDR3: TGTGCCAGCAGCCAAGACTGGGACATTAATGAAAAACTGTTTTTT.